The entry below describes one T cell receptor beta chain. Its antigen is currently unknown. CDR3 size: 15 residues. Per germline, CDR1 GTSNPN and CDR2 SVGIG (reference sequence). V dropped 5 bases and J dropped 2; count of bases not matched to a gene: 10. Of the isolated RNA, all was reverse transcribed, and so the sequenced material was expressed TCRB transcripts. Profiled with immunoSEQ multiplex PCR; TCRdb holds only in-frame clones, not every one. The top ten clones hold over 1% of a sample with some 240,000 clones, approximately 10% of them seen once. This sample stems from a study of beta chain features in type 1 diabetes. Study-wide background: The number of sorted cells examined across all samples was approximately 100 million. Study-wide findings and caveats: No resolution was reached here on whether HLA type influences TCRB rearrangement.

Staining for CD45RO/CCR7/CD25/CD127/CD95/CD27 allowed sorting of CD4+ naive, central memory, regulatory and stem cell-like memory cells. Sequencing was carried out using central memory CD4+ T cells from blood. The clonotype comes from a man between 18 and 29 years old in good health. This chain joins TRBV30 and TRBJ2-5; TRBD1 matches 8 bases. CDR3 nucleotides: TGTGCCTGGGGCTATCGACAGGGGCCTCAAGAGACCCAGTACTTC. Protein: CAWGYRQGPQETQYF.